The sequence of this T cell receptor beta chain was determined in a study of shared T cell receptors in the human thymus (dated by TCRdb to about 2021). With regard to the full study: The study investigated the way shared, self-reactive T-cell receptor alpha chains are produced in the human thymus.

In regard to this clone: This clone's antigen is unknown. No clone much larger than this one lies a single base away; base qualities are absent.

Libraries came from the immunoSEQ multiplex PCR assay. TCRdb limited this immuneACCESS table to in-frame rearrangements with V and J called. A share of clones is missing; checked studies link under half to unresolved V genes, and the rest is unexplained. A total of some 760,000 clones appear in this sample, approximately 85% of them only once. More than 0.008% of the sample belongs to the ten largest clones. The CDR3 runs 15 residues from the cysteine to the phenylalanine. Only CDR3 DNA is held: 45 bases, read in frame from base 1. The trim is 0 bases for V and 6 bases for J, with a gap of 17 bases between the germline ends. CDR1 is given as SQVTM and CDR2 as ANQGSEA, both from the germline V gene. These data were also filed under a second study, of human thymus T cells. The second study reports: The donors were immunologically healthy infants in Finland who had open corrective cardiac surgery for congenital heart defects. The thymus tissue came from surgical resects taken out during corrective cardiac surgery. Usage of V and J gene segments appeared to be biased in both the thymic and the peripheral blood repertoires. The related research reported highly overlapping thymic TCR repertoires among unrelated individuals. The study used under ten infant thymus samples plus four related peripheral blood samples to characterize TCR alpha and beta repertoires. Donor ages ranging from about 7 to 250 days were recorded, and 5 or 6 male and a couple of female infants were included in the cohort. Thymocytes were freed from the tissue by mechanical means and kept at -70 degrees C as pellets of roughly 9-34 million cells. A QIAsymphony instrument was used to extract genomic DNA from frozen cell pellets. The immunoSEQ multiplex PCR assay was used to amplify the TCRB and TCRAD loci from a standardized amount of quality-controlled genomic DNA. Amplicons spanned the V(D)J region at a length sufficient to cover the CDR3 and identify V and J genes. Amplicon sequencing was performed on an Illumina platform through the commercial immunoSEQ service. Corrections for primer bias and sequencing errors followed previously described methods, while TCRAD and TCRB definitions were based on the IMGT database. Analysis of the repertoires was done with immunoSEQ Analyzer 3.0 and VDJTools and included basic statistics, V/J segment usage, diversity estimates, rarefaction and pairwise overlap. Diversity was estimated using the Chao1, ChaoE, Efron-Thisted, Shannon and inverse Simpson indices, and was also estimated on datasets down-sampled to the size of the smallest sample. Repertoire overlap was assessed by strict matching of CDR3 nucleotide sequence, V gene and J gene, and clustering was done by Jaccard-based multidimensional scaling. On average, thymus samples yielded roughly 800,000 unique TCRB clonotypes, whereas blood samples yielded some 85,000.

The chain joins TRBV29-1 to TRBJ1-1, with a tentative D gene TRBD1 over 5 matching bases. The sequencing sample was made of thymocytes. The clonotype was recovered from a girl less than two years old with a congenital heart defect. Donor details come from another sample of the same person, matched by shared clones. The CDR3: CSVEDPLPGFAEAFF. The nucleotides are TGCAGCGTTGAAGACCCCCTTCCAGGGTTCGCTGAAGCTTTCTTT.